The sequence of this T cell receptor (beta chain) was determined in a study of CD8 T cells in ankylosing spondylitis (dated by TCRdb to between 2016 and 2019). Regarding the study in general: The study profiled T cell receptor beta repertoires in healthy donors and ankylosing spondylitis patients to find disease-linked TCR variants. The full study cohort was made up of over 20 ankylosing spondylitis patients and more than 90 healthy donors. Samples of peripheral blood were taken, and for ankylosing spondylitis patients, synovial fluid was collected as well. Findings and caveats that apply to the study as a whole: The disease-linked clones showed a CD8+ phenotype and occurred at relatively low frequencies in peripheral blood. According to the report, matched synovial fluid samples from ankylosing spondylitis patients were significantly enriched for the disease-linked clones. A TCR beta motif made up of 7 to 9 highly homologous amino acid variants appeared to be characteristic of blood from ankylosing spondylitis patients. Some motif variants had previously been reported in the synovial fluid and blood of reactive arthritis patients, which suggests shared mechanisms of disease initiation.

Looking up the germline V gene yields CDR1 MGHRA and CDR2 YSYEKL. From the cysteine up to the phenylalanine, the CDR3 has a length of 15 residues. Solely the CDR3 DNA is kept, with 45 bases framed from the first base. At the junction V is shortened by 0 bases and J by 1 base, with 10 bases in between. TCRdb records Illumina HiSeq 2500 as the sequencer. Quantitative 5'-RACE with molecular barcodes was used to prepare TCR beta libraries. The authors' pipeline ran thus. To identify disease-linked TCR variants, a new computational method was used, one built on a probabilistic model of VDJ rearrangement. The public reads were quality trimmed at Q25 with fastp and then assembled into clones with MiXCR by TCRdb, keeping productive beta chains. CDR3 protein duplicates are merged, each entry listing the most common genes and DNA. TCRdb, not the original authors, processed these V and J calls. This sample has about 240,000 distinct CDR3 sequences in its table, and 8.6% of those were observed once. The top ten clones comprise approximately 7% of the sample.

This clonotype was counted at least ten times. Its antigen specificity is not known. The record has no base qualities; no much larger clone is one base away. The receptor comes from a male donor with ankylosing spondylitis or in good health (not recorded which). The rearranged chain carries TRBV4-1 and TRBJ2-7; TRBD2 could be the D gene, as 5 bases match. Sequencing input: blood, either unsorted or a sorted T cell fraction (not recorded which). The DNA is as follows: TGCGCCAGCAGCCAAGAGATGACGGGATCCTACGAGCAGTACTTC. Its translation reads: CASSQEMTGSYEQYF.